This entry lists 21 T cell receptor beta chains sequenced from one sample in a study of CD8+ T cells in alopecia areata (dated by TCRdb to about 2018). The library relied on the immunoSEQ multiplex PCR assay. RNA was extracted from all samples and reverse transcribed into cDNA as template for TCR sequencing. Drawn from immuneACCESS, this table holds only the in-frame rearrangements with V and J called that TCRdb kept. Clones are partly lost; checked studies trace under half to an unresolved V gene and leave the rest unexplained. The sample records 200,000 or so clones, about three fifths of which are singletons. The ten most abundant clones make up roughly 5.8% of the sample. The sample's time point label, in plain terms: around 24 weeks on oral tofacitinib. Interpreted using the paper, the treatment or condition label stands for: oral pan-JAK inhibitor, 5-10 mg twice daily. The input for sequencing was CD4+ T cells sorted from blood, taken at week 24, from a patient treated with tofacitinib. All receptors derive from a human donor with alopecia areata.

The chain links TRBV7-9 to TRBJ2-3; no clear D. V dropped 10 bases and J dropped 2 bases, with 19 bases sitting between them. CDR3 length: 15 residues. Germline V lookup: CDR1 SEHNR, CDR2 FQNEAQ (reference sequence). The CDR3 nucleotides are TGTGCCACCGGACCATACCAGTCATTCACAGATACGCAGTATTTT. It translates to CATGPYQSFTDTQYF.

This clone showed up just a few times. J is TRBJ2-4 and V is TRBV4-3, with D possibly being TRBD1 (5 bases). Trimming removed 4 bases at V and 5 bases at J, with 15 bases between. The length of the CDR3 is 15 residues. Germline lookup yields CDR1 LGHNA and CDR2 YSLEER. The CDR3 is CASSRSTALQNIQYF. In nucleotides, the CDR3 is TGCGCCAGCAGCCGATCGACAGCCCTACAAAACATTCAGTACTTC.

This clone was seen once. The rearrangement uses TRBV29-1 and TRBJ1-3; D perhaps matches TRBD1 (5 bases). The CDR3 loop spans 13 amino acids. Trimming cost V 7 bases and J 0 bases, with 10 bases left between them. In germline, CDR1 is SQVTM, CDR2 ANQGSEA. In nucleotides, the CDR3 is TGCAGCGGGCAGGGTTACTCTGGAAACACCATATATTTT. Translated, it gives CSGQGYSGNTIYF.

This clone has more than one count but fewer than ten. The chain couples TRBV5-1 to TRBJ2-7; TRBD2 aligns across 11 bases. CDR1 and CDR2 from the germline V gene are SGHRS and YFSETQ. This CDR3 is built from 15 residues. V lost 4 bases and J lost 5; bases outside the gene matches: 8. The chain's CDR3 is CASSRVLAGANEQYF. CDR3 DNA sequence: TGCGCCAGCAGCCGGGTACTAGCGGGAGCGAACGAGCAGTACTTC.

The rearrangement joins TRBV10-3 to TRBJ2-3; TRBD1 aligns across 8 bases. V was clipped by 4 bases and J by 5 bases; unmatched bases: 8. Germline V lookup: CDR1 ENHRY, CDR2 SYGVKD. CDR3 length: 15 amino acids. The DNA for the CDR3 is TGTGCCATCAGTGTTGCCAGGGGGCATGAAGATACGCAGTATTTT. The encoded protein is CAISVARGHEDTQYF.

The J gene is TRBJ2-1, the V gene TRBV15, with a tentative D call TRBD1 (6 bases). CDR1 LNHNV and CDR2 YYDKDF come from the germline V gene (reference sequence). This CDR3 spans 14 amino acids. Trimming cost V 3 bases and J 8 bases, with 14 bases left between them. The CDR3 DNA follows: TGTGCCACCAGCAGGACACAGGGTCGGGATGAGCAGTTCTTC. This sequence encodes CATSRTQGRDEQFF.

This clone was seen a few times. The V gene is TRBV7-9, the J gene TRBJ1-1; 9 nucleotides agree with TRBD1. The trim removed 6 bases at V and 4 bases at J, leaving 6 bases unmatched. Germline V gene sequence: CDR1 SEHNR, CDR2 FQNEAQ (reference sequence). The CDR3 sequence is 14 residues long. CDR3 coding DNA: TGTGCCAGCAGTTCCGGGACAGGGACCACTGAAGCTTTCTTT. It yields the protein CASSSGTGTTEAFF.

The gene calls are TRBV29-1 and TRBJ1-1, with unresolved D. CDR1 and CDR2 (germline): SQVTM, ANQGSEA. This CDR3 has 14 amino acids. The V gene lost 5 bases and the J gene lost 4 bases, with 17 bases spanning the gap. The CDR3: CSVRKGGESTEAFF. In DNA, the CDR3 is TGCAGCGTTCGAAAGGGAGGTGAGAGCACTGAAGCTTTCTTT.

This chain joins TRBV5-6 and TRBJ2-2, with 10 bases matching TRBD1. Trimming removed 4 bases from V and 2 bases from J; junction bases left unmatched: 5. Germline V lookup: CDR1 SGHDT, CDR2 YYEEEE. This CDR3 region has 16 residues. CDR3: CASSPGTGVNTGELFF. The CDR3, as DNA: TGTGCCAGCAGCCCCGGGACAGGGGTCAACACCGGGGAGCTGTTTTTT.

This clone was recorded a few times. The chain uses TRBV29-1 and TRBJ2-1; 8 bases line up with TRBD2. The germline V gene encodes CDR1 SQVTM and CDR2 ANQGSEA. The CDR3 extends over 16 amino acids. The V segment lost 7 bases and the J segment 5 bases; nucleotides outside the gene matches: 16. CDR3 DNA sequence: TGCAGCGGTCAGGGCGGGGGGTCACCTTTAAACAATGAGCAGTTCTTC. Its protein product is CSGQGGGSPLNNEQFF.

This clone was detected only a few times. CDR3 region: CAWSALAYTDTQYF. CDR3 DNA: TGTGCCTGGAGTGCCTTAGCGTACACAGATACGCAGTATTTT. The chain is built from TRBV30 and TRBJ2-3, with a weak D call TRBD2 (5 bases). Germline values: CDR1 GTSNPN, CDR2 SVGIG (reference sequence). The CDR3 loop spans 14 amino acids. Trimming removed 1 base at V and 2 bases at J, with 10 bases between.

The chain employs TRBV5-1 and TRBJ1-1; TRBD1 is a possible D gene (5 bases). Germline V gives CDR1 SGHRS, CDR2 YFSETQ. The CDR3 is 14 amino acids. The germline V and J ends were trimmed by 0 bases and 3 bases, with 9 bases remaining between them. In DNA form, the CDR3 reads TGCGCCAGCAGCTTGGAAGGGGCTTACACTGAAGCTTTCTTT. Translation: CASSLEGAYTEAFF.

The chain is built from TRBV7-9 and TRBJ2-1; D uncertain. V was shortened by 5 bases and J by 8 bases, with 7 bases between the two germline ends. The CDR3 length is 11 residues. The germline CDR1 and CDR2 sequences are SEHNR and FQNEAQ (reference sequence). Here the CDR3 DNA reads TGTGCCAGCAGCCAGAAGTATGAGCAGTTCTTC. Amino acid sequence: CASSQKYEQFF.

The chain recombines TRBV5-1 with TRBJ2-1; 13 bases are a match to TRBD2. The CDR3 covers 16 residues. Germline V gene data show CDR1 as SGHRS and CDR2 as YFSETQ. Trimming cost V 3 bases and J 6 bases; bases outside gene matches: 6. The CDR3 region is CASSYTGLAGSNEQFF. CDR3 nucleotides: TGCGCCAGCAGCTATACGGGACTAGCGGGATCCAATGAGCAGTTCTTC.

The V gene is TRBV4-3, the J gene TRBJ2-3; D tentatively reads TRBD1 or TRBD2 (6 bases each). Germline V gives CDR1 LGHNA, CDR2 YSLEER. V was trimmed by 4 bases and J by 0 bases, leaving 11 bases between them. The CDR3 runs to 15 residues. CDR3 amino acids: CASSLTGTSTDTQYF. CDR3 sequence (DNA): TGCGCCAGCAGCCTTACAGGGACTAGCACAGATACGCAGTATTTT.

This clone was seen a few times. The V call is TRBV19, the J call TRBJ2-6, with D perhaps matching TRBD1 (6 bases). Germline CDR1 LNHDA, CDR2 SQIVND (reference sequence). This CDR3 contains 17 residues. Trimming removed 3 bases from V and 0 bases from J, with 12 bases in between. The CDR3 here is CASSMRQASSGANVLTF. Here the CDR3 DNA reads TGTGCCAGTAGTATGAGACAGGCTAGCTCTGGGGCCAACGTCCTGACTTTC. Based on the CDR3 plus reference TRBV19 and TRBJ2-6, the full variable domain is DGGITQSPKYLFRKEGQNVTLSCEQNLNHDAMYWYRQDPGQGLRLIYYSQIVNDFQKGDIAEGYSVSREKKESFPLTVTSAQKNPTAFYLCASSMRQASSGANVLTFGAGSRLTVL.

The chain joins TRBV25-1 to TRBJ2-3; 7 bases are a match to TRBD1. This CDR3 contains 16 residues. Per the germline V gene, CDR1 is MGHDK and CDR2 is SYGVNS. The V segment lost 4 bases and the J segment 2 bases; nucleotides outside the gene matches: 9. CDR3 nucleotide sequence: TGTGCCAGCAGTGGAGTCCGGGACAGTCTCACAGATACGCAGTATTTT. Its protein is CASSGVRDSLTDTQYF.

This chain links TRBV7-8 with TRBJ1-3, with D possibly being TRBD1 (6 bases). Per germline, CDR1 SGHVS and CDR2 FQNEAQ. The CDR3 contains 16 residues. V was trimmed by 5 bases and J by 0 bases, leaving 14 bases between them. CDR3 loop: CASSPVDSLSGNTIYF. The CDR3, as DNA: TGTGCCAGCAGCCCCGTGGACAGCCTCTCTGGAAACACCATATATTTT.

The genes are TRBV5-1 and TRBJ2-7; D is uncertain. Germline CDR1 and CDR2: SGHRS and YFSETQ. Trimming cost V 2 bases and J 6 bases, with 9 bases left between them. The CDR3 length is 12 residues. The CDR3 protein is CASSLNPPEQYF. DNA of the CDR3: TGCGCCAGCAGCTTAAACCCCCCCGAGCAGTACTTC.

The rearrangement links TRBV27 to TRBJ1-5; D remains ambiguous. The CDR3 is 13 residues long. Trimming pared 4 bases from V and 7 bases from J, leaving 11 bases between. Per the germline V gene, CDR1 is MNHEY and CDR2 is SMNVEV (reference sequence). The CDR3 DNA reads as TGTGCCAGCAGTTCACGTGAGGGCCAGCCCCAGCATTTT. Translation: CASSSREGQPQHF.

The genes are TRBV15 and TRBJ1-2, with D unclear. The CDR3 runs 12 residues. The germline V and J ends were trimmed by 0 bases and 5 bases, with 4 bases remaining between them. Germline CDR1 reads LNHNV; CDR2 reads YYDKDF (reference sequence). This chain's CDR3 is CATSRDGYGYTF. The CDR3 nucleotides read TGTGCCACCAGCAGAGATGGGTATGGCTACACCTTC.